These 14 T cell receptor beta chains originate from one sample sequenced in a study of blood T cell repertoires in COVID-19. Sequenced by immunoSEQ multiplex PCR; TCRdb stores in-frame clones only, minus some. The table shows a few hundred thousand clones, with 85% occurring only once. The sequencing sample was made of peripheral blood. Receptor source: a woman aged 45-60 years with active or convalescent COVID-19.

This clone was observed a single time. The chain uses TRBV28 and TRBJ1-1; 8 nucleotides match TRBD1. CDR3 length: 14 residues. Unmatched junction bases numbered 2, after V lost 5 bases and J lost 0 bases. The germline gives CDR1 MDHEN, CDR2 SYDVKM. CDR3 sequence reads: CASSPDRVNTEAFF. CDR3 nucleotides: TGTGCCAGCAGTCCGGACAGGGTGAACACTGAAGCTTTCTTT.

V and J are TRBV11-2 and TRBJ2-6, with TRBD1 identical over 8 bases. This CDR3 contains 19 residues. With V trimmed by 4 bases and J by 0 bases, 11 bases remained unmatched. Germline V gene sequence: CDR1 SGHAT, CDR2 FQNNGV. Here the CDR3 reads CASSSGRGRALSGANVLTF. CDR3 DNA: TGTGCCAGCAGCTCAGGCAGGGGGCGAGCTCTCTCTGGGGCCAACGTCCTGACTTTC.

The CDR3 bases are TGTGCCAGCAGCTTAGATCGCGGCAATCAGCCCCAGCATTTT. This codes for CASSLDRGNQPQHF. This chain connects TRBV11-2 to TRBJ1-5; D remains ambiguous. This CDR3 is 14 amino acids long. Trimming removed 0 bases from V and 2 bases from J, with 5 bases in between. Per germline, CDR1 SGHAT and CDR2 FQNNGV.

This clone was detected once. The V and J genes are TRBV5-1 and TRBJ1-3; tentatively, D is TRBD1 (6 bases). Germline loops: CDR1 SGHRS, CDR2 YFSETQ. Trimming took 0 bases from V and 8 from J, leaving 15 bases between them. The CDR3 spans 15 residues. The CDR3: CASSLDRAVGDTIYF. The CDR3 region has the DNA TGCGCCAGCAGCTTGGACAGGGCAGTCGGAGACACCATATATTTT.

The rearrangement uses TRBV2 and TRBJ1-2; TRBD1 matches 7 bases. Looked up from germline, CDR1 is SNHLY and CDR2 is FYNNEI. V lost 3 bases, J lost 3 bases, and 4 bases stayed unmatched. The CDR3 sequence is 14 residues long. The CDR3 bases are TGTGCCAGCAGTGATTGGCAGGGGGACTATGGCTACACCTTC. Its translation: CASSDWQGDYGYTF.

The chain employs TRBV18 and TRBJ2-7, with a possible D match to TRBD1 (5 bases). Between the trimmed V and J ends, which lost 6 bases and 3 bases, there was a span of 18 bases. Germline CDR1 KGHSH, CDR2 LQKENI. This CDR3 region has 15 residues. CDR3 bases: TGTGCCAGCTCCCGCGCGCAGGGCGTCAACTACGAGCAGTACTTC. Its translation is CASSRAQGVNYEQYF.

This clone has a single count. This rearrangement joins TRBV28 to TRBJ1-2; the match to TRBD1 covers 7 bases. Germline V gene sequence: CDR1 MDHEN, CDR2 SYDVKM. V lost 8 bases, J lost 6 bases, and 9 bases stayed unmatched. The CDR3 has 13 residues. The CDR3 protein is CASGTQGSHGYTF. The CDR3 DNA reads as TGTGCCAGCGGCACACAGGGGTCCCATGGCTACACCTTC.

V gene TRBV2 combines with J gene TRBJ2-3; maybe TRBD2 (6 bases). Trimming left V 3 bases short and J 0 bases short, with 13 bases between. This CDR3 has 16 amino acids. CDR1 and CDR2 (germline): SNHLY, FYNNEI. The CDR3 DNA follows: TGTGCCAGCAGTGATCCCGGGAGCCCTAGCACAGATACGCAGTATTTT. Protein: CASSDPGSPSTDTQYF.

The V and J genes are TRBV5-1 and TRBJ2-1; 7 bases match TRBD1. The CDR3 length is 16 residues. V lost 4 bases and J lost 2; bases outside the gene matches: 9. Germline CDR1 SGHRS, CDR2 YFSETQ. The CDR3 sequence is CASSLRTGLPYNEQFF. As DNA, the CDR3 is TGCGCCAGCAGCCTTAGGACAGGATTACCCTACAATGAGCAGTTCTTC. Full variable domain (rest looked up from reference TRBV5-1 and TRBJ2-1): KAGVTQTPRYLIKTRGQQVTLSCSPISGHRSVSWYQQTPGQGLQFLFEYFSETQRNKGNFPGRFSGRQFSNSRSEMNVSTLELGDSALYLCASSLRTGLPYNEQFFGPGTRLTVL.

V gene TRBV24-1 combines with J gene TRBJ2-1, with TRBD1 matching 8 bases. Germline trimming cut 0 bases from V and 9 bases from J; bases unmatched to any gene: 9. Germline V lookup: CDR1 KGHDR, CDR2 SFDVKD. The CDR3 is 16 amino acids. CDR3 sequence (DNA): TGTGCCACCAGTGATTTGCCCCGCAGGGGGCGAGCTGAGCAGTTCTTC. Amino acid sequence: CATSDLPRRGRAEQFF.

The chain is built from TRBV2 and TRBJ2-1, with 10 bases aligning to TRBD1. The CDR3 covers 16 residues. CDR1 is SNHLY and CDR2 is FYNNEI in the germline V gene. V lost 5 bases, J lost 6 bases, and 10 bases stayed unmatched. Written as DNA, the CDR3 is TGTGCCAGCAGTTCAGCCCGGGACAGGGGATCCAATGAGCAGTTCTTC. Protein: CASSSARDRGSNEQFF.

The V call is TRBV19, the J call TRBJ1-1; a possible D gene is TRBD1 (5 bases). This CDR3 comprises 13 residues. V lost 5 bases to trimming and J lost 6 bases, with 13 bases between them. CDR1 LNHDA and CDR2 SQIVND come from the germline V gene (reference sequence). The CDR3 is CASSVQGIAEAFF. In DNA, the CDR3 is TGTGCCAGTAGTGTCCAGGGTATCGCTGAAGCTTTCTTT.

CDR3 coding DNA: TGTGCCAGCAGTTTCGGACAGACTGAAGCTTTCTTT. This codes for CASSFGQTEAFF. The V and J genes are TRBV12-3 or TRBV12-4 and TRBJ1-1, with D perhaps matching TRBD1 (6 bases). The CDR3 contains 12 residues. V lost 3 bases and J lost 5, with 7 bases in between.

The CDR3 nucleotides read TGTGCCAGCAGCTTAGCGGGAGGGCGGCTCTATGGCTACACCTTC. This sequence encodes CASSLAGGRLYGYTF. The rearrangement links TRBV7-9 to TRBJ1-2; no firm D call. The CDR3 is made up of 15 amino acids. The V gene's germline CDR1 is SEHNR and CDR2 FQNEAQ (reference sequence). Trimming cost V 0 bases and J 4 bases, with 12 bases left between them.